These T cell receptor beta chains were read from a single sample in a study of glioma-infiltrating T cells. TCRdb re-derived calls from the multiplex PCR reads in MiXCR, one entry per CDR3 protein. The sample includes 300,000 to 450,000 distinct CDR3 sequences, roughly two fifths of them seen just once. The sequencing input was glioma tissue, nonneoplastic brain tissue, or PBMCs (not recorded which). The receptors derive from a human donor with low-grade glioma or glioblastoma, undergoing nonglioma brain surgery, or in good health (not recorded which). CDR3s include the opening cysteine and the closing phenylalanine or tryptophan. A D gene is named only where the DNA matches it firmly. Only some rows state a clone size, as once, few, many or a class for expanded clones.

CDR3aa,abundance,d_gene,v_gene
CASSPPSSEQFF,many,-,TRBV27
CASSFRVGPGEQYF,many,-,TRBV12-3/TRBV12-4
CSARDLPVSYEQYF,-,-,TRBV20-1
CSAAGLAMGETQYF,few,TRBD2,TRBV20-1
CAISEGPPTQYF,-,-,TRBV10-3
CASSLPGAQGYGYTF,many,-,TRBV28
CASSSGTSAVTDTQYF,few,TRBD2,TRBV7-6
CASSRVGNQETQYF,many,-,TRBV27
CASSGGYTEAFF,-,-,TRBV11-1
CASSISGPGGNSPLHF,-,-,TRBV28
CASSRLVTDTQYF,few,-,TRBV6-1
CASNTLGPQFLSYEQYF,few,-,TRBV28
CASNLGGGDQPQHF,-,TRBD1,TRBV28
CASSAGEWVAYNEQFF,-,TRBD2,TRBV7-8
CSARPRGYSPLHF,-,TRBD1,TRBV20-1
CASSTGRWLLASAQFF,few,-,TRBV2
CASRGLLVQVNEQFF,many,-,TRBV28
CASSQKAGGFGDTQYF,-,TRBD2,TRBV4-2
CASSLEWGYEQLF,-,-,TRBV11-2
CASSDQGRASYEQYF,-,TRBD2,TRBV28
CASLLSPQDPQTYSNQPQHF,-,-,TRBV9
CASRSDRNTEAFF,-,-,TRBV12-3/TRBV12-4
CASSWEYGLPYNEQYF,-,-,TRBV3-1